The 2 T cell receptor beta chains given below trace back to one sample, sequenced in a study of T cell changes during pregnancy in multiple sclerosis. Repertoires were generated with immunoSEQ multiplex PCR, while TCRdb's copy carries only in-frame clones and drops some. The table has around 30,000 clones, roughly 87% seen once; the top ten hold around 8%. The source material was CD8+ T cells from peripheral blood mononuclear cells, sampled before pregnancy. Every receptor here comes from a female donor with multiple sclerosis, enrolled in a pregnancy study.

The J gene is TRBJ1-1, the V gene TRBV6-1; no clear D. Trimming removed 10 bases at V and 1 base at J, with 13 bases between. The CDR3 sequence is 13 residues long. Germline CDR1 reads MNHNS; CDR2 reads SASEGT. The CDR3 DNA reads TGTGCCACAAGCCAATCCCAGAACACTGAAGCTTTCTTT. It translates to CATSQSQNTEAFF.

This clone has a count of ten or more. The rearrangement links TRBV4-3 to TRBJ2-7; D is unclear. Germline assignment: CDR1 LGHNA and CDR2 YSLEER. The CDR3 is made up of 13 amino acids. V dropped 1 base and J dropped 3 bases, with 7 bases sitting between them. CDR3 nucleotides: TGCGCCAGCAGCCAAGGACTGGACTACGAGCAGTACTTC. Its protein is CASSQGLDYEQYF.